This T cell receptor beta chain was profiled in a study of shared clonotypes between healthy human individuals. Overall study results and limits: Since donors were few, the genetic and exposure-history diversity represented was limited. Sequencing of the sorted subsets was shown by rarefaction to be incomplete despite large depth.

The authors divided CD4+ cells into CD45RA+ naive and CD45RA-negative memory subsets. TCRdb keeps only in-frame clones here, not all; method: immunoSEQ multiplex PCR. The sample yields 2 million to 3 million clones, under 95% seen once. The CDR3 loop spans 15 amino acids. CDR1 and CDR2 from the germline V gene are SGDLS and YYNGEE. V was pared by 0 bases and J by 3 bases, with 3 bases of the junction left unmatched. For this clone: Its antigen remains unknown. Different DNA sequences within this sample yield the same CDR3.

The V and J genes are TRBV9 and TRBJ2-3; 8 bases match TRBD2. Material: naive CD4+ T cells from PBMCs. As for subset: CD45RA+ positively selected. The clonotype originates from a man younger than 30 in good health. Some clones in this sample may be carry-over from other donors' samples. CDR3 coding DNA: TGTGCCAGCAGCGTAGCGGGAGGGAGGACAGATACGCAGTATTTT. It is translated as CASSVAGGRTDTQYF.